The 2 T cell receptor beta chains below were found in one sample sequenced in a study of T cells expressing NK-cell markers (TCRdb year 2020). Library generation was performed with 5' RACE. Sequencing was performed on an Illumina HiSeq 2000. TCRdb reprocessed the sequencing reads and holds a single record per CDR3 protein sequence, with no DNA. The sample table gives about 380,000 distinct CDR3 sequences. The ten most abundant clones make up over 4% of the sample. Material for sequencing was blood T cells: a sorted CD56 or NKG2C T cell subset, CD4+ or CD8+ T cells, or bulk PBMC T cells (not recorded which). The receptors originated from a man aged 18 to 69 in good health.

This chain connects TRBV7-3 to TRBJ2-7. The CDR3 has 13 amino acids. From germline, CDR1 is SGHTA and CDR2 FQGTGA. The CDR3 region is CASSFGLGYEQYF.

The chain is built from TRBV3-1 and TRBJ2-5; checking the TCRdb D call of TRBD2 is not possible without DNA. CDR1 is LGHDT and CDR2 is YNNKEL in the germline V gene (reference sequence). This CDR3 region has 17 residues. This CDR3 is CASSPRLGLARQETQYF.